Listed here is a single TCR beta chain. Which antigen it targets is not known. No quality values exist for individual bases; no much larger clone is one base distant. These data are taken from a study of technical replicates of blood from a handful of donors (dated by TCRdb to between 2016 and 2019). V has 5 bases trimmed and J has 8 bases trimmed; junction bases matching no gene number 6. The germline V gene encodes CDR1 SEHNR and CDR2 FQNEAQ (reference sequence). The CDR3, from cysteine to phenylalanine, totals 14 residues. The read is trimmed to its CDR3 DNA, 42 bases read in frame from base 1. Libraries were made using the immunoSEQ multiplex PCR assay. TCRdb obtained this table from immuneACCESS and retained in-frame rearrangements with V and J assigned. These tables miss some clones; where compared with another copy, unresolved V genes account for less than half of the shortfall, and the remainder is unexplained. Present in this sample are about 16,000 clones, about 89% of which were seen just once. Of the sample, approximately 9.9% is held by the ten largest clones.

The sequence links TRBV7-9 to TRBJ1-4; 9 junctional bases match TRBD1. The material sequenced was PBMCs. This receptor was identified in a human donor in good health. In nucleotides, the sequence is TGTGCCAGCAGCCCAGGACAGGGGAGCGAAAAACTGTTTTTT. Translated, it gives CASSPGQGSEKLFF.